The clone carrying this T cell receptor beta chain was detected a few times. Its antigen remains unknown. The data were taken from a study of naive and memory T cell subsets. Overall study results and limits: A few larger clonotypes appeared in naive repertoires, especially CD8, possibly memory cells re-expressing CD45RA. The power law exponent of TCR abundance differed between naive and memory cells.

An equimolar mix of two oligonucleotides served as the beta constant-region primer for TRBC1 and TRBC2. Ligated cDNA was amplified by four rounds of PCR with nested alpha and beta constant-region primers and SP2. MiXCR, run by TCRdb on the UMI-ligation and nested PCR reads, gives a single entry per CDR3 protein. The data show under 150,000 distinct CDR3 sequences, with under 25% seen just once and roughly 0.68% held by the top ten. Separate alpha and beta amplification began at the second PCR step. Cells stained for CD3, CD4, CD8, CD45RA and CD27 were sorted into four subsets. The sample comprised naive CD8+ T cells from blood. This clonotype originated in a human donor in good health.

CDR3 nucleotide sequence: TGTGCCAGCAGTTTGCCCGAATATAATTCACCCCTCCACTTT. It translates to CASSLPEYNSPLHF. The V call is TRBV27, the J call TRBJ1-6; D unclear. CDR3 size: 14 residues. The germline V gene has CDR1 MNHEY and CDR2 SMNVEV (reference sequence). V was cut by 3 bases and J by 4 bases, with 7 bases left in between.